Presented here are 25 T cell receptor beta chains from one specimen sequenced in a study of CD8 T cells in ankylosing spondylitis. Whole-study results and caveats: A TCR beta motif of 7 to 9 highly homologous variants seemed to mark ankylosing spondylitis blood.

The antigens these receptors bind are not known. From the 5' RACE reads, TCRdb called clonotypes with MiXCR, one entry per CDR3 protein. The data show fewer than 550,000 distinct CDR3 sequences, roughly 5% seen once. Material: blood, either unsorted or a sorted T cell fraction (not recorded which). These receptors all stem from a male donor with ankylosing spondylitis.

This clonotype was seen at least ten times. The chain employs TRBV11-3 and TRBJ2-3; 9 bases are a match to TRBD2. Per germline, CDR1 SGHNT and CDR2 YENEEA. The CDR3 totals 17 residues. The V gene end was trimmed by 3 bases and the J gene end by 3 bases; junction bases not matched to a gene: 10. The CDR3 here is CASSLSETSGSTDTQYF. As DNA, the CDR3 is TGTGCCAGCAGCTTGTCCGAGACTAGCGGTTCAACAGATACGCAGTATTTT. Combining the CDR3 with reference TRBV11-3 and TRBJ2-3 gives the whole variable domain EAGVVQSPRYKIIEKKQPVAFWCNPISGHNTLYWYLQNLGQGPELLIRYENEEAVDDSQLPKDRFSAERLKGVDSTLKIQPAELGDSAVYLCASSLSETSGSTDTQYFGPGTRLTVL.

This clonotype has at least ten counts. The J gene is TRBJ2-6, the V gene TRBV6-1, with no clear D. The germline CDR1 and CDR2 sequences are MNHNS and SASEGT. This CDR3 has 18 amino acids. V was pared by 4 bases and J by 0 bases, with 16 bases between. The CDR3 bases are TGTGCCAGCAGTGGAACGTCCTCCACCCTCTCTGGGGCCAACGTCCTGACTTTC. Translating it yields CASSGTSSTLSGANVLTF.

This clonotype has ten or more counts. The chain recombines TRBV5-1 with TRBJ1-1; D is uncertain. The germline gives CDR1 SGHRS, CDR2 YFSETQ. The V end lost 4 bases, the J end lost 6 bases, and 16 bases lay between the germline ends. CDR3 size: 14 residues. The CDR3 is CASSVDGPQSEAFF. CDR3 nucleotide sequence: TGCGCCAGCAGCGTGGACGGGCCCCAGTCTGAAGCTTTCTTT.

In its sample, this clonotype was seen many times. This sequence joins TRBV28 and TRBJ2-5, with D possibly being TRBD1 (6 bases). Germline loops: CDR1 MDHEN, CDR2 SYDVKM. The V and J ends lost 8 bases and 0 bases respectively, with 13 bases between them. The CDR3 contains 14 residues. The CDR3 region has the DNA TGTGCCAGCCGGGACACAGAAAACCAAGAGACCCAGTACTTC. Protein product: CASRDTENQETQYF.

This clonotype has a count of ten or more. This chain uses TRBV9 with TRBJ1-4, with a weak D call TRBD1 (6 bases). Germline CDR1 SGDLS, CDR2 YYNGEE. The CDR3 totals 14 residues. The V gene lost 3 bases and the J gene lost 8 bases, with 14 bases spanning the gap. The CDR3 spells CASSARSRGEKLFF. CDR3 DNA sequence: TGTGCCAGCAGCGCCCGATCCAGGGGAGAAAAACTGTTTTTT.

Many counts were recorded for this clonotype. The chain has TRBV4-2 and TRBJ2-1; TRBD2 agrees at 10 bases. V shed 0 bases, J shed 4 bases, and the junction held 6 bases outside the gene matches. The CDR3 totals 17 residues. Germline assignment: CDR1 LGHNA and CDR2 YNFKEQ. The CDR3 DNA reads TGTGCCAGCAGCCAAGAGGCCAGCGGGGGGGTGTACAATGAGCAGTTCTTC. Translated, it gives CASSQEASGGVYNEQFF.

This clonotype has a count of ten or more. This rearrangement joins TRBV29-1 to TRBJ2-5; D assignment may be TRBD1 or TRBD2 (5 bases each). V was trimmed by 4 bases and J by 2 bases, leaving 11 bases between them. From germline, CDR1 is SQVTM and CDR2 ANQGSEA. The CDR3 is 13 residues long. The CDR3 is CSVGGTSQETQYF. The CDR3 DNA reads as TGCAGCGTTGGAGGGACCTCGCAAGAGACCCAGTACTTC.

This clonotype was recorded many times. The V call is TRBV5-6, the J call TRBJ2-7; 9 bases line up with TRBD1. Germline values: CDR1 SGHDT, CDR2 YYEEEE. This CDR3 is 15 amino acids long. With 4 bases clipped from V and 6 bases from J, the junction kept 11 bases outside the gene matches. In DNA form, the CDR3 reads TGTGCCAGCAGCGACCGACCGGGACAGGGTAGCGAGCAGTACTTC. Translated: CASSDRPGQGSEQYF.

Many counts were recorded for this clonotype. The J gene is TRBJ2-7, the V gene TRBV5-1; no firm D call. V dropped 0 bases and J dropped 2 bases, with 6 bases sitting between them. This CDR3 is built from 13 residues. Germline V lookup: CDR1 SGHRS, CDR2 YFSETQ. The CDR3: CASSLVGTYEQYF. CDR3 DNA sequence: TGCGCCAGCAGCTTGGTCGGCACCTACGAGCAGTACTTC. Drawing the rest from reference TRBV5-1 and TRBJ2-7, the complete variable domain is KAGVTQTPRYLIKTRGQQVTLSCSPISGHRSVSWYQQTPGQGLQFLFEYFSETQRNKGNFPGRFSGRQFSNSRSEMNVSTLELGDSALYLCASSLVGTYEQYFGPGTRLTVT.

With respect to this clonotype: A much larger clone differs by one base, so this may be a read error. This chain links TRBV4-3 with TRBJ2-5, with 7 bases matching TRBD1. This CDR3 contains 14 residues. Germline V CDR1 and CDR2: LGHNA, YSLEER. This CDR3 reads CAISPTGQIETQYF. CDR3 nucleotides: TGCGCCATCAGCCCTACGGGACAGATAGAGACCCAGTACTTC.

The sample holds many counts of this clonotype. The chain employs TRBV5-1 and TRBJ1-4; unclear D gene. V dropped 3 bases and J dropped 0 bases, with 3 bases sitting between them. The CDR3 covers 13 residues. Germline V CDR1 and CDR2: SGHRS, YFSETQ. The CDR3 sequence is CASSSATNEKLFF. CDR3 sequence (DNA): TGCGCCAGCAGCTCTGCAACTAATGAAAAACTGTTTTTT.

In its sample, this clonotype was seen many times. The chain links TRBV3-1 to TRBJ2-1; D is possibly TRBD1 or TRBD2 (6 bases each). The CDR3 sequence is 15 residues long. The V and J ends lost 6 bases and 2 bases respectively, with 14 bases between them. Germline V gives CDR1 LGHDT, CDR2 YNNKEL (reference sequence). The CDR3 region is CASRPQGGTYNEQFF. The CDR3 DNA follows: TGTGCCAGCAGGCCTCAAGGGGGGACCTACAATGAGCAGTTCTTC.

This clonotype was counted many times. The rearrangement joins TRBV7-9 to TRBJ1-1, with TRBD1 identical over 7 bases. The length of the CDR3 is 15 residues. Germline V gene sequence: CDR1 SEHNR, CDR2 FQNEAQ (reference sequence). With 3 bases clipped from V and 4 bases from J, the junction kept 8 bases outside the gene matches. CDR3 region: CASSFIRGLGTEAFF. The CDR3 nucleotides are TGTGCCAGCAGCTTTATAAGGGGGCTGGGCACTGAAGCTTTCTTT. Supplemented by reference TRBV7-9 and TRBJ1-1, the full variable domain reads DTGVSQNPRHKITKRGQNVTFRCDPISEHNRLYWYRQTLGQGPEFLTYFQNEAQLEKSRLLSDRFSAERPKGSFSTLEIQRTEQGDSAMYLCASSFIRGLGTEAFFGQGTRLTVV.

The chain joins TRBV11-2 to TRBJ2-5; a weak D match, TRBD1 (6 bases). The germline gives CDR1 SGHAT, CDR2 FQNNGV. The CDR3 sequence is 13 residues long. Trimming took off 4 bases at V and 4 bases at J, with 10 bases between the two ends. The DNA for the CDR3 is TGTGCCAGCAGCTACAGGGCCCCAGAGACCCAGTACTTC. This translates into CASSYRAPETQYF.

Here the CDR3 reads CASSQAPRTTSGGRMRFYEQYF. CDR3 DNA: TGTGCCAGCAGCCAAGCCCCTCGGACGACTAGCGGTGGGAGAATGAGGTTCTACGAGCAGTACTTC. V is TRBV3-1 and J is TRBJ2-7; 9 bases align to TRBD2. The germline gives CDR1 LGHDT, CDR2 YNNKEL (reference sequence). V shed 1 base, J shed 3 bases, and the junction held 25 bases outside the gene matches. This CDR3 region has 22 residues.

This clonotype was recorded many times. The chain carries TRBV7-2 and TRBJ2-5; no reliable D call. Trimming took 2 bases from V and 2 from J, leaving 18 bases between them. Germline CDR1 SGHTA, CDR2 FQGNSA. This CDR3 is built from 17 residues. CDR3 bases: TGTGCCAGCAGCTTACTCGCCCCCGTGAGTCGACAAGAGACCCAGTACTTC. This sequence encodes CASSLLAPVSRQETQYF.

This clonotype has ten or more counts. The rearrangement joins TRBV29-1 to TRBJ2-7, with D perhaps matching TRBD2 (6 bases). Germline-derived CDR1 and CDR2 are SQVTM and ANQGSEA. The germline V and J ends were trimmed by 4 bases and 0 bases, with 10 bases remaining between them. The CDR3 extends over 13 amino acids. The chain's CDR3 is CSVGGLNSYEQYF. CDR3 DNA: TGCAGCGTTGGGGGACTGAACTCCTACGAGCAGTACTTC.

About this clonotype: Germline and junction disagree at one end, which may indicate a read error. The chain is built from TRBV9 and TRBJ2-5; no definite D call. This CDR3 has 13 amino acids. Germline V gene data show CDR1 as SGDLS and CDR2 as YYNGEE. CDR3 sequence (DNA): TGTGCCAGCAGCGTAAGAGACCAAGGGACCCAGTACTTC. Residues: CASSVRDQGTQYF.

In its sample, this clonotype was seen many times. The genes are TRBV7-2 and TRBJ2-5; weak D call: TRBD2 (6 bases). Germline V gene data show CDR1 as SGHTA and CDR2 as FQGNSA. The CDR3 runs to 15 residues. Trimming removed 6 bases from V and 1 base from J, with 15 bases in between. The DNA of the CDR3 is TGTGCCAGCAGTTTCGGTGCGGGAAGCCAAGAGACCCAGTACTTC. Translating gives CASSFGAGSQETQYF. The whole variable domain, remainder taken from reference TRBV7-2 and TRBJ2-5, is GAGVSQSPSNKVTEKGKDVELRCDPISGHTALYWYRQSLGQGLEFLIYFQGNSAPDKSGLPSDRFSAERTGGSVSTLTIQRTQQEDSAVYLCASSFGAGSQETQYFGPGTRLLVL.

This clonotype was found many times. The V gene is TRBV4-1, the J gene TRBJ1-2, with 7 positions matching TRBD1. The CDR3 has 15 residues. The V gene end was trimmed by 1 base and the J gene end by 8 bases; junction bases not matched to a gene: 10. Germline loops: CDR1 MGHRA, CDR2 YSYEKL. As DNA, the CDR3 is TGCGCCAGCAGCCAAGTCCTACAGGGGTGGGAAGGCTACACCTTC. This encodes CASSQVLQGWEGYTF.

This clonotype was recorded many times. The genes are TRBV9 and TRBJ2-5; D gene ambiguous. The CDR3 runs 14 residues. Trimming left V 4 bases short and J 5 bases short, with 15 bases between. The germline V gene encodes CDR1 SGDLS and CDR2 YYNGEE. CDR3 loop: CASSSRAIGETQYF. The CDR3 region has the DNA TGTGCCAGCAGCTCCCGGGCAATCGGGGAGACCCAGTACTTC.

In its sample, this clonotype was seen many times. The chain links TRBV9 to TRBJ2-4; D is possibly TRBD2 (8 bases). Germline CDR1 reads SGDLS; CDR2 reads YYNGEE. This CDR3 comprises 16 residues. V shed 4 bases and J shed 3 bases, with 17 bases lying between them. The DNA of the CDR3 is TGTGCCAGCAGCACCACAGGGGCGGGGGGCAAAAACATTCAGTACTTC. This codes for CASSTTGAGGKNIQYF.

This clonotype has at least ten counts. The chain joins TRBV6-1 to TRBJ2-7; TRBD1 or TRBD2 may be the D gene (5 bases each). This CDR3 is 15 amino acids long. Trimming removed 7 bases from V and 0 bases from J, with 16 bases in between. In germline, CDR1 is MNHNS, CDR2 SASEGT. The CDR3, as DNA: TGTGCCAGCACCAGAGGGGACGGCCGCTCCTACGAGCAGTACTTC. This gives the protein CASTRGDGRSYEQYF.

This clonotype has a count of ten or more. The chain uses TRBV24-1 and TRBJ2-2; TRBD1 agrees at 7 bases. CDR1 is KGHDR, CDR2 SFDVKD, per germline. The CDR3 has 17 amino acids. The J segment lost 3 bases and the V segment lost 0 bases, leaving 6 bases of the junction unmatched. The CDR3 DNA follows: TGTGCCACCAGTGATTTGCTCTGGACAGGAGACACCGGGGAGCTGTTTTTT. This encodes CATSDLLWTGDTGELFF.

The gene calls are TRBV7-2 and TRBJ1-1; TRBD1 might be the D (5 bases). This CDR3 contains 16 residues. CDR1 is SGHTA and CDR2 is FQGNSA in the germline V gene. Deletions cut 5 bases from V and 3 bases from J, with 19 bases between. In DNA, the CDR3 is TGTGCCAGCAGCCGATTTGGGGGGGGGTATGACACTGAAGCTTTCTTT. Translating gives CASSRFGGGYDTEAFF.